The 9 T cell receptor delta chains below all came from one sample that was sequenced in a study of gammadelta T cells in human blood. TCRdb ran CATT on the RT-PCR reads. The data show more than 900 delta-chain clones, with approximately 22% seen just once and about a sixth held by the top ten. The material sequenced was Vgamma9Vdelta2 gamma-delta T cells from fetal blood. Every receptor here comes from a human fetus.

This clone is large by share. The chain carries TRDV2 and TRDJ3; 11 bases fit TRDD3. The CDR3 has 21 amino acids. Trimming removed 0 bases from V and 0 bases from J; junction bases left unmatched: 9. Per germline, CDR1 GEAIGNYY and CDR2 EKD. CDR3 sequence (DNA): TGTGCCTGTGACACCGGAACTGGGGGATATAGAGACTCCTGGGACACCCGACAGATGTTTTTC. As protein: CACDTGTGGYRDSWDTRQMFF.

In its sample, this clone ranks as large. This chain uses TRDV2 with TRDJ3; unclear D gene. This CDR3 spans 18 amino acids. V lost 1 base and J 0 bases, leaving 12 bases between the germline ends. From germline, CDR1 is GEAIGNYY and CDR2 EKD. CDR3 loop: CACDTLGEASWDTRQMFF. For the CDR3, the DNA is TGTGCCTGTGACACGTTGGGAGAGGCCTCCTGGGACACCCGACAGATGTTTTTC.

Relative to its sample, this clone is medium-sized. The chain joins TRDV2 to TRDJ3; 10 nucleotides line up with TRDD3. This CDR3 has 19 residues. Germline V gene lookup returns CDR1 GEAIGNYY and CDR2 EKD. V gave up 0 bases and J gave up 0 bases; unmatched junction bases: 4. This CDR3 is CACDTWGILDSWDTRQMFF. CDR3 coding DNA: TGTGCCTGTGACACCTGGGGGATACTGGACTCCTGGGACACCCGACAGATGTTTTTC.

This clone ranks as large (0.1 to 1%). The rearrangement links TRDV2 to TRDJ3, with D unclear. Looked up from germline, CDR1 is GEAIGNYY and CDR2 is EKD. V lost 0 bases and J lost 0, with 11 bases in between. This CDR3 comprises 18 residues. In nucleotides, the CDR3 is TGTGCCTGTGACACCGGGACCCATGCCTCCTGGGACACCCGACAGATGTTTTTC. Translating it yields CACDTGTHASWDTRQMFF.

Concerning this clone itself: This probably arose from a read error, given a far larger clone one base away. This sequence joins TRDV2 and TRDJ2; a possible D gene is TRDD3 (6 bases). TCRdb does not report a J gene; here it was assigned by matching the DNA to germline references. V lost 3 bases and J lost 0, with 13 bases in between. Looked up from germline, CDR1 is GEAIGNYY and CDR2 is EKD. The CDR3 sequence is 16 residues long. CDR3 residues: CACDVLGDTLTAQLFF. The CDR3 nucleotides read TGTGCCTGTGACGTACTGGGAGATACTTTGACAGCACAACTCTTCTTT.

This clone is termed large. The chain couples TRDV2 to TRDJ3, with a possible D match to TRDD3 (6 bases). This CDR3 comprises 17 residues. Germline CDR1 reads GEAIGNYY; CDR2 reads EKD. V lost 1 base and J lost 0, with 9 bases in between. CDR3 DNA: TGTGCCTGTGACACTACTGGGAGCTCCTGGGACACCCGACAGATGTTTTTC. As protein: CACDTTGSSWDTRQMFF.

About this clone: A much larger clone differs by one base, so this may be a read error. The J gene is TRDJ2, the V gene TRDV2; TRDD3 is a possible D gene (6 bases). The CDR3 length is 15 residues. Trimming cost V 0 bases and J 0 bases, with 7 bases left between them. Germline V gene sequence: CDR1 GEAIGNYY, CDR2 EKD. CDR3 nucleotides: TGTGCCTGTGACACCGTGGGGGCTTTGACAGCACAACTCTTCTTT. It specifies CACDTVGALTAQLFF.

This clone was counted between two and nine times. The J gene is TRDJ3, while no V gene call was made; the table assigns TRDD3, which was not confirmed against the DNA. The length of the CDR3 is 18 residues. The CDR3 DNA sequence: TGTGCCTGTGACACCTACTGGGGGAGCTCCTGGGACACCCGACAGATGTTTTTC. Amino acid sequence: CACDTYWGSSWDTRQMFF.

By its share, this clone is large. The chain recombines TRDV2 with TRDJ3; TRDD3 agrees at 12 bases. V was pared by 2 bases and J by 0 bases, with 1 base of the junction left unmatched. The CDR3 extends over 18 amino acids. Germline CDR1 reads GEAIGNYY; CDR2 reads EKD. The DNA for the CDR3 is TGTGCCTGTGACATACTGGGGGATACCTCCTGGGACACCCGACAGATGTTTTTC. Encoded protein: CACDILGDTSWDTRQMFF.